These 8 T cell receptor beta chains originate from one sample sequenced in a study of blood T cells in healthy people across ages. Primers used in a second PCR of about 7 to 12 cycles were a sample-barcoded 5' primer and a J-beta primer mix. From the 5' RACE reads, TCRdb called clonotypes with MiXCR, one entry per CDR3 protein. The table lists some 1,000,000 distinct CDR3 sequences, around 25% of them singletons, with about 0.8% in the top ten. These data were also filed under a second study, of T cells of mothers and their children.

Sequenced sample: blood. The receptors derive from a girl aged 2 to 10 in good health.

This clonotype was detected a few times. The CDR3 loop is CAAGENADRNYEQYF. CDR3 sequence (DNA): TGTGCCGCAGGGGAGAACGCGGACAGGAACTACGAGCAGTACTTC. The genes are TRBV28 and TRBJ2-1; 7 bases agree with TRBD1. The assigned J gene may be wrong: the sequence end matches TRBJ2-7 better. Germline CDR1 is MDHEN and CDR2 is SYDVKM. The length of the CDR3 is 15 residues.

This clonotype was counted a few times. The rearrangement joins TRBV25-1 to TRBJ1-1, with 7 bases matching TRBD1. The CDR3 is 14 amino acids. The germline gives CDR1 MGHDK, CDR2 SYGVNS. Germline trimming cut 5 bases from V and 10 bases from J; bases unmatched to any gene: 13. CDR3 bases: TGTGCCAGCAGTACCGGGACAGAGGTTGAATCAGCTTTCTTT. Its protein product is CASSTGTEVESAFF.

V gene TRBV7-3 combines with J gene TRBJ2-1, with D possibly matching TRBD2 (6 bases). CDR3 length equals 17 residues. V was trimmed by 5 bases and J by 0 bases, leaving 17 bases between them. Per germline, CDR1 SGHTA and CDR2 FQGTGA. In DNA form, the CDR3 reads TGTGCCAGCAGCCCCTCCCCGGGGGTTAGCTCCTACAATGAGCAGTTCTTC. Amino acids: CASSPSPGVSSYNEQFF.

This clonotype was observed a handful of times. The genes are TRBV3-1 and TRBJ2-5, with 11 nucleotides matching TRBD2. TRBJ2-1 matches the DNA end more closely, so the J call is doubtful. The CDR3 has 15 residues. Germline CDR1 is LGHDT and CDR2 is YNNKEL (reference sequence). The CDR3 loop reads CASSPRTSGFNEQFF. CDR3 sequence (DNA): TGTGCCAGCAGCCCTCGGACTAGCGGGTTTAATGAGCAGTTCTTC.

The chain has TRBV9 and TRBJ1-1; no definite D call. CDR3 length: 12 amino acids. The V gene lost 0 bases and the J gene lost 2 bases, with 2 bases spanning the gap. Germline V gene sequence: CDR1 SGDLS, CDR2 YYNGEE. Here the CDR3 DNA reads TGTGCCAGCAGCGTAGATAACACTGAAGCTTTCTTT. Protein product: CASSVDNTEAFF.

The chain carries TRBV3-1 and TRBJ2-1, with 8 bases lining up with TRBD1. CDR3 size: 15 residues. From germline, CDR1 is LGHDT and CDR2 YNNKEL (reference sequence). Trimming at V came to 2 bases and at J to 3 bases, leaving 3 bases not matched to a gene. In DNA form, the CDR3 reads TGTGCCAGCAGCCAAAAACAGGGGGTCTACAATGAGCAGTTCTTC. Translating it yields CASSQKQGVYNEQFF.

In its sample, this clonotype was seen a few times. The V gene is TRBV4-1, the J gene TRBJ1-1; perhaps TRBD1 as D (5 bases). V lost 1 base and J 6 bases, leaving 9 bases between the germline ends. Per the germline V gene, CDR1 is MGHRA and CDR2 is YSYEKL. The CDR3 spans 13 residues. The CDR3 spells CASSQVGGSEAFF. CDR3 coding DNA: TGCGCCAGCAGCCAAGTCGGGGGATCTGAAGCTTTCTTT.

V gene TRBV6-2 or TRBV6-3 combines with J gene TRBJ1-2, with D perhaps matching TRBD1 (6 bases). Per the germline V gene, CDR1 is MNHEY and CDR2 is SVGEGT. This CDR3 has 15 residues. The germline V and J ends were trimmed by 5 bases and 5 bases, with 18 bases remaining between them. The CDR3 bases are TGTGCCAGCAGTCCGCACAGGGAACAAACTTATGGCTACACCTTC. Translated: CASSPHREQTYGYTF.